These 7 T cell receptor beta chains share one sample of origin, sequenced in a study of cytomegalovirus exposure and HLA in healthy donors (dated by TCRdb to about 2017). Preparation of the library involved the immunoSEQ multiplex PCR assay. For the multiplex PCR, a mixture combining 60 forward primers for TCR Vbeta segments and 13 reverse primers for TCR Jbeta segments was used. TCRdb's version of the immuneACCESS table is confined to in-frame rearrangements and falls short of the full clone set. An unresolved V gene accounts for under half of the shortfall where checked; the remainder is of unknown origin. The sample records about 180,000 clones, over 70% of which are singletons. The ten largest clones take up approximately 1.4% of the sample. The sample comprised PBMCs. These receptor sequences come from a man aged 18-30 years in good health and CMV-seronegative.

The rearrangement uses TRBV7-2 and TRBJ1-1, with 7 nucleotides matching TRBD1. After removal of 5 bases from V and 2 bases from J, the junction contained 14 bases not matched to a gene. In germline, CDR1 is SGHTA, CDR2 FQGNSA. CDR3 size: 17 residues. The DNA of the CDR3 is TGTGCCAGCAGCCCCCCGACAGGGTCGGTTAGTAACACTGAAGCTTTCTTT. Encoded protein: CASSPPTGSVSNTEAFF.

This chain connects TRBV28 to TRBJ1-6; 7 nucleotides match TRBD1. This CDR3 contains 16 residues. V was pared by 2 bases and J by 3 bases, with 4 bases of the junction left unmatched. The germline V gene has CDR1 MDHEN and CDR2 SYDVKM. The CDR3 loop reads CASSLVRDSYNSPLHF. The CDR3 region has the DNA TGTGCCAGCAGTTTAGTGAGGGACAGCTATAATTCACCCCTCCACTTT. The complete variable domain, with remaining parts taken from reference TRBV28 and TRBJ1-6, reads DVKVTQSSRYLVKRTGEKVFLECVQDMDHENMFWYRQDPGLGLRLIYFSYDVKMKEKGDIPEGYSVSREKKERFSLILESASTNQTSMYLCASSLVRDSYNSPLHFGNGTRLTVT.

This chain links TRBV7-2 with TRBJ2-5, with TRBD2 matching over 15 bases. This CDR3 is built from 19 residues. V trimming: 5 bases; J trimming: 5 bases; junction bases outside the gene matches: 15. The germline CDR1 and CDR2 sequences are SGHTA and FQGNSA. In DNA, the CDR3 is TGTGCCAGCAGCCCACCCGCATGGACTAGCGGGGGGGCGGGGGAGACCCAGTACTTC. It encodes CASSPPAWTSGGAGETQYF.

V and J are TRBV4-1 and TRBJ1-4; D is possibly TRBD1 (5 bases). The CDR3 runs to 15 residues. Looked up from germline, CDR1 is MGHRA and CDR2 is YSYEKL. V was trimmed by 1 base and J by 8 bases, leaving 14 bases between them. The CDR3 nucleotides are TGCGCCAGCAGCCAAGGTGGGGCAGGGAGGGAAAAACTGTTTTTT. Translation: CASSQGGAGREKLFF.

This chain's CDR3 is CASSQDSGTDTQYF. The CDR3 DNA reads TGCGCCAGCAGCCAAGATAGCGGCACAGATACGCAGTATTTT. The rearrangement joins TRBV4-3 to TRBJ2-3, with D maybe TRBD2 (5 bases). CDR1 and CDR2 from the germline V gene are LGHNA and YSLEER. Trimming shortened V by 0 bases and J by 1 base, and 5 bases separated the two germline ends. CDR3 length: 14 amino acids.

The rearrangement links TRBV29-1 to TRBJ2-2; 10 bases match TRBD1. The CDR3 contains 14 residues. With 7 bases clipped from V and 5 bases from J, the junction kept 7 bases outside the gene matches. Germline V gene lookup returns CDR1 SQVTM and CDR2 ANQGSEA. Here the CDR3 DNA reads TGCAGCGCGGCCCCGGACAGGGGGACCGGGGAGCTGTTTTTT. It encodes CSAAPDRGTGELFF.

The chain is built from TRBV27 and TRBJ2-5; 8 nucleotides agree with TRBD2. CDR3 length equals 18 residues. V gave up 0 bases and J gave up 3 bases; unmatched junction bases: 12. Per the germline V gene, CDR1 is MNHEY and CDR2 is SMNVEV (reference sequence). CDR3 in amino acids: CASSLSALWGGGKETQYF. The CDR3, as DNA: TGTGCCAGCAGTTTATCGGCTCTATGGGGCGGGGGGAAAGAGACCCAGTACTTC.